Sequencing of this TCR beta chain was carried out in a study of radiation and T cells in renal cell carcinoma. CDR3 length: 15 residues. Per the germline V gene, CDR1 is MDHEN and CDR2 is SYDVKM. Trimming at V came to 6 bases and at J to 2 bases, leaving 7 bases not matched to a gene. Sequencing was performed with immunoSEQ multiplex PCR; in TCRdb, only in-frame clones are kept and a portion is missing. The sample consists of roughly 120,000 clones, around 80% of them appearing once. Described time point: baseline pretreatment blood. Treatment meaning: 15 Gy SBRT to primary tumor, nephrectomy 4 weeks later.

The TCR sequence derives from a woman aged 60-70 years with renal cell carcinoma. Sequenced here: blood, sampled from a patient whose treatment included radiotherapy and nephrectomy. The chain recombines TRBV28 with TRBJ1-2; 9 positions match TRBD1. CDR3 sequence reads: CASRPPGQGNYGYTF. In nucleotides, the CDR3 is TGTGCCAGCAGACCTCCGGGACAGGGAAACTATGGCTACACCTTC.